This T cell receptor beta chain was captured by sequencing in a study of T cell repertoires in cytomegalovirus infection. Study as a whole: From public TCR beta signatures came an indication of both CMV infection and matching HLA type.

Germline V gene sequence: CDR1 SEHNR, CDR2 FQNEAQ (reference sequence). Deletions cut 4 bases from V and 0 bases from J, with 17 bases between. The CDR3 extends over 17 amino acids. TCRdb recomputed calls from the reads with MiXCR, one row per CDR3 protein. The data hold under 300,000 distinct CDR3 sequences, with roughly 12% observed a single time. In its sample, this clonotype was seen many times. The chain joins TRBV7-9 to TRBJ2-3, with D unresolved. The sequencing input was PBMCs. This clonotype originated in a human donor in good health (CMV status not recorded). Some clones in this sample may be carry-over from other donors' samples. CDR3 bases: TGTGCCAGCAGCTCCGTCCCGCATGGGCCAAGCACAGATACGCAGTATTTT. The encoded protein is CASSSVPHGPSTDTQYF. Full variable domain (outside the CDR3, taken from reference TRBV7-9 and TRBJ2-3): DTGVSQNPRHKITKRGQNVTFRCDPISEHNRLYWYRQTLGQGPEFLTYFQNEAQLEKSRLLSDRFSAERPKGSFSTLEIQRTEQGDSAMYLCASSSVPHGPSTDTQYFGPGTRLTVL.